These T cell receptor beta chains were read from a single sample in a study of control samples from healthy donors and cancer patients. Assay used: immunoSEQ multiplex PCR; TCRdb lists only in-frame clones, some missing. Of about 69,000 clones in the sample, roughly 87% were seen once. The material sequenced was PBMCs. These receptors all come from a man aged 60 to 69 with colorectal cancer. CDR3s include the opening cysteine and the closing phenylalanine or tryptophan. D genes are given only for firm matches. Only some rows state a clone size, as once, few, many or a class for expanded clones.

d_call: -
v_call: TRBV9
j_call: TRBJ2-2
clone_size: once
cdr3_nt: TGTGCCAGCAGCGTACGAACCGGGGAGCTGTTTTTT
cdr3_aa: CASSVRTGELFF

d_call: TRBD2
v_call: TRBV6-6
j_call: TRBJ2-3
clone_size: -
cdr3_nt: TGTGCCAGCAGGGCTAGTCTAGCGGCCGATACGCAGTATTTT
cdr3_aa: CASRASLAADTQYF

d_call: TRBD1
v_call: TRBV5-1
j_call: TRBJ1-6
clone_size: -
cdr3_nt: TGCGCCAGCAGCTTGGCCGCAGGGGGCTTCGGTTCACCCCTCCACTTT
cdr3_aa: CASSLAAGGFGSPLHF

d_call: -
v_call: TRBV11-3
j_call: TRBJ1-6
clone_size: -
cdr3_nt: TGTGCCAGCAGCTTAGCTGGGAATTCACCCCTCCACTTT
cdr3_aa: CASSLAGNSPLHF

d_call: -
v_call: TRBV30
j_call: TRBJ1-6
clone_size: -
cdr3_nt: TGTGCCTGGAGTCCAGGGCTTTTTAATTCACCCCTCCACTTT
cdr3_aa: CAWSPGLFNSPLHF

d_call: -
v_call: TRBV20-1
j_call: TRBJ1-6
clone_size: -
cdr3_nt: TGCAGTGCTAGTAGACCGGGATCTAAGGGTTCACCCCTCCACTTT
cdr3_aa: CSASRPGSKGSPLHF

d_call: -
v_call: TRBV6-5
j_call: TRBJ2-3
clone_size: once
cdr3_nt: TGTGCCAGCAGTCGCGGTCCCCTCGGCACAGATACGCAGTATTTT
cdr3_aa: CASSRGPLGTDTQYF

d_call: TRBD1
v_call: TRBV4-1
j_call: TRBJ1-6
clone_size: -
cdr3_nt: TGCGCCAGCAGCCAAGAGGTACAGGGGTGGGGTTCACCCCTCCACTTT
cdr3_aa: CASSQEVQGWGSPLHF

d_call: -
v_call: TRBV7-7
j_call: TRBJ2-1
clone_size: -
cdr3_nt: TGTGCCAGCAGCCCCGGCCGGAGCTCCTACAATGAGCAGTTCTTC
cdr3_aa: CASSPGRSSYNEQFF

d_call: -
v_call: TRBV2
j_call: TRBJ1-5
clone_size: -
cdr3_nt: TGTGCCAGCAGTGAAGCTGTCCCCAGGGACCAGCCCCAGCATTTT
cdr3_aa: CASSEAVPRDQPQHF

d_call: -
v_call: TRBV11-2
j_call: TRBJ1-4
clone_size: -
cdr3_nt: TGTGCCAGCAGCTTAGCCTCAGGGTGGAGGGAAAAACTGTTTTTT
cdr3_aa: CASSLASGWREKLFF

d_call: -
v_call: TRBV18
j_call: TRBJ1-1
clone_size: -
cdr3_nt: TGTGCCAGCTCTCTAAACGGGGGGCGCACTGAAGCTTTCTTT
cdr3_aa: CASSLNGGRTEAFF

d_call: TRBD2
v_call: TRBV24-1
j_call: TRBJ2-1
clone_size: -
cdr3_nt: TGTGCCACCAGTGACCGCGCGCTAGCGGGGGGAGGTAATGAGCAGTTCTTC
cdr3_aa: CATSDRALAGGGNEQFF

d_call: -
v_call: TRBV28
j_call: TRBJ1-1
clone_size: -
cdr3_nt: TGTGCCAGCAGTTTTGGGGGCTGGGCTGAAGCTTTCTTT
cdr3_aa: CASSFGGWAEAFF

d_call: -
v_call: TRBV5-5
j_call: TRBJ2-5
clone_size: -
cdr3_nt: TGTGCCAGCAGCTTTCGGGGCGATCAAGAGACCCAGTACTTC
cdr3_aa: CASSFRGDQETQYF

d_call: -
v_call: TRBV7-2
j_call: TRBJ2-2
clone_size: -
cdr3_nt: TGTGCCAGCAGCTTACGGACAGCCCACACCGGGGAGCTGTTTTTT
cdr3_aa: CASSLRTAHTGELFF

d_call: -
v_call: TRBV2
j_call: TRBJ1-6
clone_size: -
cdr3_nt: TGTGCCAGCAGTGAAATATGGGGCAATTCACCCCTCCACTTT
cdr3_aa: CASSEIWGNSPLHF

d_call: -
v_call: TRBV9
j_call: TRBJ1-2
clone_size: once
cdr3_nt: TGTGCCAGCAGCGTAGTAGGCGACTACGGCTACACCTTC
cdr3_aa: CASSVVGDYGYTF

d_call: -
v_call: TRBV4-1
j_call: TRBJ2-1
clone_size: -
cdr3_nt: TGCGCCAGCAGCCTCACGCCTCCGGTAGTACATGAGCAGTTCTTC
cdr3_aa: CASSLTPPVVHEQFF

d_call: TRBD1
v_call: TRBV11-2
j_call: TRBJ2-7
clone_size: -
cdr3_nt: TGTGCCAGTAGCTTAGATGCGGACAGGGTCAACGAGCAGTACTTC
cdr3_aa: CASSLDADRVNEQYF

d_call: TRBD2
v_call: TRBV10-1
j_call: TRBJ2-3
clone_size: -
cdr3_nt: TGCGCCAGCAGTGAGTCCCGACTAGCGGGGGGATCTAGCACAGATACGCAGTATTTT
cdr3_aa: CASSESRLAGGSSTDTQYF

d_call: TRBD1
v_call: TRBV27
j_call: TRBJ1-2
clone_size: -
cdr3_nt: TGTGCCAGCAGTTCCCCCCGGACAGGGCTCTATGGCTACACCTTC
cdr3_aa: CASSSPRTGLYGYTF

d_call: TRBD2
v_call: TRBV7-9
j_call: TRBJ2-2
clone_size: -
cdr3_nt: TGTGCCAGCAGCGATACGACCGGGACTAGCGGGCGAACCGGGGAGCTGTTTTTT
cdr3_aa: CASSDTTGTSGRTGELFF

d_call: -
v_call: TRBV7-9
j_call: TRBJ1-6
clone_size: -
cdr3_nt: TGTGCCAGCAGCTCCCTAGCGGGGGGGGAGTATAATTCACCCCTCCACTTT
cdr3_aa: CASSSLAGGEYNSPLHF

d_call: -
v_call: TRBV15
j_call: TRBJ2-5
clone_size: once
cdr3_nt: TGTGCCACCAGGCGGGGGCCTAGAGAGACCCAGTACTTC
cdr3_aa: CATRRGPRETQYF

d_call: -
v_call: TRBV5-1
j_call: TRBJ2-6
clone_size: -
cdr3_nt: TGCGCCAGCAGCTTACCCCGACAGGGAGGAACCTCTGGGGCCAACGTCCTGACTTTC
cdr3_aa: CASSLPRQGGTSGANVLTF

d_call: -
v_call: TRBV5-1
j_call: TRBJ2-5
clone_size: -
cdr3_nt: TGCGCCAGCAGTAAGAACCAAGAGACCCAGTACTTC
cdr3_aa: CASSKNQETQYF

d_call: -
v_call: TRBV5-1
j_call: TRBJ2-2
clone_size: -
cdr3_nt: TGCGCCAGCAGCTTGAACACCGGGGAGCTGTTTTTT
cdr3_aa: CASSLNTGELFF